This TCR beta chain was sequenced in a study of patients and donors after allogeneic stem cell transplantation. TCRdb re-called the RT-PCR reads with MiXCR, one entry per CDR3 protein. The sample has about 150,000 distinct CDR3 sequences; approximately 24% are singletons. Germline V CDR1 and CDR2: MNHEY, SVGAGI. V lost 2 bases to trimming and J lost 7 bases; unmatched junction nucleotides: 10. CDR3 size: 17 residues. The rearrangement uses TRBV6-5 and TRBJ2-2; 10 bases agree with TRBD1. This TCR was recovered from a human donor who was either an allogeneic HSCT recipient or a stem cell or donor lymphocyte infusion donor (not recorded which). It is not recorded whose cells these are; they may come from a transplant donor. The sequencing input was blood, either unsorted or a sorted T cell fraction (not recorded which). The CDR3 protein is CASSYTPGQGTVGELFF. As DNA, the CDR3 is TGTGCCAGCAGTTACACACCGGGACAGGGGACCGTCGGGGAGCTGTTTTTT.